The subject of this entry is one TCR beta chain. The data derive from a study of T-cell reconstitution after alpha-beta-depleted transplantation in children. Unique molecular identifiers were incorporated when the TCRbeta library was constructed. TCRdb re-analysed the PCR reads in MiXCR, keeping a single row per CDR3 protein. The sample yields some 640,000 distinct CDR3 sequences, around 16% seen once. The sequence came from a human donor who donated a stem cell graft to a child with acute myeloid leukemia. This sample comprised PBMCs from the stem cell graft donor, obtained from the stem cell graft.

The CDR3 nucleotides read TGTGCCAGCAGCTTAGCCCGAGGGGGTAGCTCCTACGAGCAGTACTTC. Its protein product is CASSLARGGSSYEQYF. The chain is built from TRBV7-2 and TRBJ2-7; possible D gene TRBD1, 6 bases. This CDR3 spans 16 amino acids. V shed 0 bases and J shed 0 bases, with 12 bases lying between them. Germline CDR1 reads SGHTA; CDR2 reads FQGNSA.